A single sample gave rise to the 28 T cell receptor beta chains below, sequenced in a study of PD-L1 blockade in urothelial cancer. The time point: peripheral blood 6 weeks after treatment start. Generated by immunoSEQ multiplex PCR, the TCRdb table keeps only in-frame clones and is missing some. The table lists approximately 120,000 clones, roughly 88% of them singletons. Specimen: PBMCs, collected around atezolizumab (anti-PD-L1) treatment. Receptors were obtained from a man between 50 and 59 years old with urothelial cancer.

This chain links TRBV14 with TRBJ2-2; D gene uncertain. CDR3 length equals 12 residues. Looked up from germline, CDR1 is SGHDN and CDR2 is FVKESK. Trimming cost V 3 bases and J 6 bases, with 5 bases left between them. CDR3: CASSHRAGELFF. DNA of the CDR3: TGTGCCAGCAGCCACCGGGCCGGGGAGCTGTTTTTT.

This clone was seen a single time. The chain carries TRBV6-4 and TRBJ1-6; D remains unclear. Trimming took 6 bases from V and 5 from J, leaving 23 bases between them. This CDR3 is 18 amino acids long. Germline values: CDR1 MRHNA, CDR2 SNTAGT. Here the CDR3 reads CASSPSFGGKKHNSPLHF. In nucleotides, the CDR3 is TGTGCCAGCAGCCCTAGTTTCGGCGGGAAGAAGCATAATTCACCCCTCCACTTT.

This clone turned up a few times. The chain couples TRBV10-3 to TRBJ2-7; 8 positions match TRBD1. The CDR3 runs to 12 residues. J gave up 4 bases and V 8 bases, and 4 bases lay outside the gene matches. Germline values: CDR1 ENHRY, CDR2 SYGVKD. The CDR3 region has the DNA TGTGCCATCGGGGGGACAGGTTACGAGCAGTACTTC. This translates into CAIGGTGYEQYF.

The rearrangement links TRBV19 to TRBJ2-2; 7 nucleotides align to TRBD2. With V trimmed by 6 bases and J by 0 bases, 7 bases remained unmatched. In germline, CDR1 is LNHDA, CDR2 SQIVND (reference sequence). The CDR3 loop spans 16 amino acids. CDR3 protein: CASRIISGTNTGELFF. The CDR3 DNA reads as TGTGCCAGTAGGATAATCAGCGGGACGAACACCGGGGAGCTGTTTTTT.

This clone showed up just once. J is TRBJ2-1 and V is TRBV7-2, with D hard to call. Looked up from germline, CDR1 is SGHTA and CDR2 is FQGNSA. The V end lost 2 bases, the J end lost 12 bases, and 8 bases lay between the germline ends. This CDR3 region has 11 residues. The CDR3 reads CASSLNGPQFF. CDR3 nucleotide sequence: TGTGCCAGCAGCTTAAATGGCCCGCAGTTCTTC.

The DNA of the CDR3 is TGTGCCAGCAGTTCAGGGGCGGGTCGGAACACTGAAGCTTTCTTT. Protein: CASSSGAGRNTEAFF. The chain couples TRBV28 to TRBJ1-1, with D tentatively TRBD1 (6 bases). The CDR3 runs to 15 residues. Germline V gene data show CDR1 as MDHEN and CDR2 as SYDVKM. V shed 4 bases and J shed 1 base, with 13 bases lying between them.

This clone was seen a single time. This rearrangement joins TRBV7-2 to TRBJ2-2; 7 positions agree with TRBD2. V lost 4 bases to trimming and J lost 4 bases; unmatched junction nucleotides: 9. The V gene's germline CDR1 is SGHTA and CDR2 FQGNSA. There are 16 residues in the CDR3. CDR3 sequence (DNA): TGTGCCAGCAGCTATGACCCAGAGCGGGGCACCGGGGAGCTGTTTTTT. Amino acids: CASSYDPERGTGELFF. The whole variable domain, remainder taken from reference TRBV7-2 and TRBJ2-2, is GAGVSQSPSNKVTEKGKDVELRCDPISGHTALYWYRQSLGQGLEFLIYFQGNSAPDKSGLPSDRFSAERTGGSVSTLTIQRTQQEDSAVYLCASSYDPERGTGELFFGEGSRLTVL.

V usage is TRBV10-3 and J usage is TRBJ2-7; TRBD1 aligns across 8 bases. CDR3 length: 14 residues. V lost 4 bases to trimming and J lost 5 bases; unmatched junction nucleotides: 7. Germline V lookup: CDR1 ENHRY, CDR2 SYGVKD. The CDR3 region has the DNA TGTGCCATCAGTGGGACAGGGAATTTTCACGAGCAGTACTTC. Its protein product is CAISGTGNFHEQYF.

The chain employs TRBV2 and TRBJ1-1, with 9 positions matching TRBD1. CDR1 and CDR2 from the germline V gene are SNHLY and FYNNEI. V dropped 6 bases and J dropped 1; count of bases not matched to a gene: 6. CDR3 length: 15 residues. The CDR3 nucleotides are TGTGCCAGCAGGGGTAGACAGGGGGAGAACACTGAAGCTTTCTTT. The encoded protein is CASRGRQGENTEAFF.

The gene calls are TRBV10-1 and TRBJ2-1; D perhaps matches TRBD2 (6 bases). The CDR3 is 15 amino acids. Germline-derived CDR1 and CDR2 are WNHNN and SYGVQD (reference sequence). With 0 bases removed from V and 9 bases from J, the gap between germline ends came to 15 bases. CDR3 loop: CASSESGGIQGEQFF. The CDR3 coding sequence is TGCGCCAGCAGTGAGTCTGGCGGGATCCAGGGTGAGCAGTTCTTC.

Concerning this clone itself: One end of the junction varies from germline; a read error may be responsible. V and J are TRBV5-1 and TRBJ2-2; 9 positions match TRBD2. The CDR3 totals 16 residues. Germline values: CDR1 SGHRS, CDR2 YFSETQ. In DNA form, the CDR3 reads TGCGCCAGCAGCTTGCTGTCTAGCGGGAACCCCGGGGAGCTGTTTTTT. This sequence encodes CASSLLSSGNPGELFF.

In its sample, this clone was seen once. The chain links TRBV7-9 to TRBJ2-7, with a possible D match to TRBD2 (6 bases). Trimming cost V 5 bases and J 3 bases, with 17 bases left between them. The CDR3 runs 15 residues. Germline CDR1 and CDR2: SEHNR and FQNEAQ (reference sequence). CDR3 residues: CASSHVGVGLYEQYF. In DNA form, the CDR3 reads TGTGCCAGCAGCCACGTGGGGGTGGGACTCTACGAGCAGTACTTC.

J is TRBJ1-4 and V is TRBV7-9; D is undetermined. Per germline, CDR1 SEHNR and CDR2 FQNEAQ (reference sequence). The V end lost 4 bases, the J end lost 2 bases, and 11 bases lay between the germline ends. The CDR3 has 15 residues. CDR3 protein: CASSSPVWTNEKLFF. Written as DNA, the CDR3 is TGTGCCAGCAGCTCCCCGGTCTGGACTAATGAAAAACTGTTTTTT.

As concerns this clone: Different DNA sequences within this sample yield the same CDR3. This sequence joins TRBV7-2 and TRBJ2-7; a weak D match, TRBD2 (6 bases). The CDR3 loop spans 15 amino acids. V gave up 5 bases and J gave up 1 base, with 15 bases separating them. CDR1 and CDR2 from the germline V gene are SGHTA and FQGNSA. The CDR3 DNA is TGTGCCAGCAGCCCCACCTCTGGGAGGTCCTACGAGCAGTACTTC. Translated: CASSPTSGRSYEQYF.

The gene calls are TRBV30 and TRBJ2-5; the match to TRBD2 covers 9 bases. V lost 4 bases, J lost 0 bases, and 9 bases stayed unmatched. CDR1 and CDR2 from the germline V gene are GTSNPN and SVGIG (reference sequence). The CDR3 consists of 16 residues. Written as DNA, the CDR3 is TGTGCCTGGATTAGGCTAGCGGGAAGTCACCAAGAGACCCAGTACTTC. This gives the protein CAWIRLAGSHQETQYF.

The count of this clone is one. J is TRBJ1-2 and V is TRBV19, with TRBD1 identical over 9 bases. The CDR3 extends over 15 amino acids. Germline CDR1 LNHDA, CDR2 SQIVND (reference sequence). J was trimmed by 2 bases and V by 5 bases; bases with no gene match: 6. The CDR3 DNA follows: TGTGCCAGTAGTCCACTGACAGGGGGGAACTATGGCTACACCTTC. Its translation: CASSPLTGGNYGYTF.

The genes are TRBV28 and TRBJ2-3, with a weak D call TRBD2 (5 bases). The CDR3 contains 13 residues. The germline CDR1 and CDR2 sequences are MDHEN and SYDVKM. The V gene lost 6 bases and the J gene lost 5 bases, with 12 bases spanning the gap. This CDR3 reads CASSPSWGDTQYF. The DNA for the CDR3 is TGTGCCAGCAGCCCTAGCTGGGGAGATACGCAGTATTTT.

The V gene is TRBV23-1, the J gene TRBJ2-5; D not resolved. TRBV23-1 falls under the ORF class, with uncertain function. The CDR3 has 15 residues. V was cut by 6 bases and J by 5 bases, with 19 bases left in between. CDR3 coding DNA: TGCGCCAGCAGCCCCGGCCGAACAGAATTGGAGACCCAGTACTTC. The encoded protein is CASSPGRTELETQYF.

The chain carries TRBV5-4 and TRBJ1-2; TRBD1 matches at 7 bases. The V and J ends lost 6 bases and 2 bases, in that order; junction bases with no gene match: 7. Germline CDR1 reads SGHNT; CDR2 reads YYREEE (reference sequence). This CDR3 has 14 amino acids. CDR3 sequence (DNA): TGTGCCAGCACCCGCCAGGGGGGAAACTATGGCTACACCTTC. This encodes CASTRQGGNYGYTF.

The chain recombines TRBV4-2 with TRBJ2-7, with 10 bases matching TRBD1. The germline V gene encodes CDR1 LGHNA and CDR2 YNFKEQ. The V and J ends lost 0 bases and 6 bases, in that order; junction bases with no gene match: 11. The CDR3 contains 17 residues. This CDR3 is CASSQDSLETGGREQYF. The DNA of the CDR3 is TGTGCCAGCAGCCAAGATAGCTTGGAGACAGGGGGCCGCGAGCAGTACTTC.

This clone turned up a few times. The chain employs TRBV7-2 and TRBJ2-7; 9 nucleotides line up with TRBD2. The CDR3 sequence is 15 residues long. J gave up 4 bases and V 5 bases, and 9 bases lay outside the gene matches. CDR1 is SGHTA and CDR2 is FQGNSA in the germline V gene. CDR3 loop: CASSPRGRGDYEQYF. CDR3 nucleotides: TGTGCCAGCAGCCCCCGCGGGAGGGGAGATTACGAGCAGTACTTC.

The chain combines TRBV21-1 with TRBJ2-1; the table names TRBD2, a call not compared with the DNA. TRBV21-1 is shown as a pseudogene. The CDR3 spans 14 residues. DNA of the CDR3: TGTGCCAGCAGCACACATCCAACTAGAGATGAGCAGTTCTTC. It specifies CASSTHPTRDEQFF.

The chain has TRBV5-1 and TRBJ2-7; the D is unclear. Germline values: CDR1 SGHRS, CDR2 YFSETQ. Trimming cost V 1 base and J 1 base, with 12 bases left between them. This CDR3 contains 15 residues. CDR3 sequence reads: CASSLIPGGSYEQYF. CDR3 DNA: TGCGCCAGCAGCTTGATCCCCGGCGGTTCCTACGAGCAGTACTTC. The whole variable domain, filled in from reference TRBV5-1 and TRBJ2-7, reads KAGVTQTPRYLIKTRGQQVTLSCSPISGHRSVSWYQQTPGQGLQFLFEYFSETQRNKGNFPGRFSGRQFSNSRSEMNVSTLELGDSALYLCASSLIPGGSYEQYFGPGTRLTVT.

This clone was counted a few times. The chain recombines TRBV7-3 with TRBJ1-6; perhaps TRBD1 as D (5 bases). Germline V gene lookup returns CDR1 SGHTA and CDR2 FQGTGA. V lost 5 bases to trimming and J lost 7 bases, with 18 bases between them. The CDR3 has 16 residues. The CDR3, as DNA: TGTGCCAGCAGCATCTTAGCGGGGACGGGCAATTCACCCCTCCACTTT. Translated, it gives CASSILAGTGNSPLHF.

The chain combines TRBV5-4 with TRBJ2-1; 8 nucleotides match TRBD1. The CDR3 is made up of 13 amino acids. The germline CDR1 and CDR2 sequences are SGHNT and YYREEE (reference sequence). The V gene end was trimmed by 4 bases and the J gene end by 10 bases; junction bases not matched to a gene: 7. The CDR3, as DNA: TGTGCCAGCAGCCAGGACAGGGTATGGGAGCAGTTCTTC. As protein: CASSQDRVWEQFF. Full variable domain (remainder filled in from reference TRBV5-4 and TRBJ2-1): ETGVTQSPTHLIKTRGQQVTLRCSSQSGHNTVSWYQQALGQGPQFIFQYYREEENGRGNFPPRFSGLQFPNYSSELNVNALELDDSALYLCASSQDRVWEQFFGPGTRLTVL.

This chain uses TRBV29-1 with TRBJ2-7; D uncertain. From germline, CDR1 is SQVTM and CDR2 ANQGSEA. V was shortened by 3 bases and J by 0 bases, with 12 bases between the two germline ends. The CDR3 extends over 14 amino acids. CDR3 DNA: TGCAGCGTTGACCTAGGCTTCGGCTCCTACGAGCAGTACTTC. Amino acid sequence: CSVDLGFGSYEQYF.

This clone was recorded a few times. V gene TRBV5-4 combines with J gene TRBJ1-2; D is possibly TRBD1 (5 bases). The germline gives CDR1 SGHNT, CDR2 YYREEE (reference sequence). The ends were cut back, 0 bases at V and 6 bases at J, with 12 bases in the middle. This CDR3 spans 14 amino acids. The DNA of the CDR3 is TGTGCCAGCAGCTTGGGGCGGGGGACGGATGGCTACACCTTC. This codes for CASSLGRGTDGYTF. The whole variable domain, remainder taken from reference TRBV5-4 and TRBJ1-2, is ETGVTQSPTHLIKTRGQQVTLRCSSQSGHNTVSWYQQALGQGPQFIFQYYREEENGRGNFPPRFSGLQFPNYSSELNVNALELDDSALYLCASSLGRGTDGYTFGSGTRLTVV.

The gene calls are TRBV6-1 and TRBJ2-3; 7 nucleotides agree with TRBD1. V shed 4 bases, J shed 5 bases, and the junction held 3 bases outside the gene matches. The CDR3 spans 13 residues. Germline V gives CDR1 MNHNS, CDR2 SASEGT. The CDR3 DNA reads as TGTGCCAGCAGTGCTGGGGACAGAGATACGCAGTATTTT. It specifies CASSAGDRDTQYF.